This T cell receptor beta chain was sequenced for a study of blood T cell repertoires in COVID-19. The CDR3 contains 13 residues. Trimming cost V 5 bases and J 6 bases; bases outside gene matches: 5. CDR1 KGHSH and CDR2 LQKENI come from the germline V gene. In the original processing: It was from reference gene primer amplification that nucleated cell counts were estimated. Profiled with immunoSEQ multiplex PCR; TCRdb holds only in-frame clones, not every one. That table furnishes V, J and clone size, whereas the DNA furnished D and trimming. Of 250,000 to 350,000 clones listed, 87% are singletons. The specimen sequenced was peripheral blood. This TCR was recovered from a woman in her 50s who had recovered from COVID-19. V usage is TRBV18 and J usage is TRBJ1-1; 8 bases are shared with TRBD1. CDR3 sequence (DNA): TGTGCCAGCTCAGGCGGACAGGGATCTGAAGCTTTCTTT. Amino acids: CASSGGQGSEAFF.